These 4 T cell receptor beta chains originate from one sample sequenced in a study of blood T cells in healthy people across ages. Using a J-beta primer mix together with a sample-barcoded 5' primer, a second PCR was run for roughly 6 to 11 cycles. TCRdb re-analysed the 5' RACE reads in MiXCR, keeping a single row per CDR3 protein. The sample contains about 1,800,000 distinct CDR3 sequences, 28% of which appear only once. The sample was blood. Source of these receptors: a woman in her 30s in good health.

This clonotype was seen more than once but under ten times. The chain has TRBV6-6 and TRBJ2-7, with D possibly being TRBD1 (6 bases). The V gene's germline CDR1 is MNHNY and CDR2 SVGAGI (reference sequence). Trimming left V 4 bases short and J 4 bases short, with 23 bases between. This CDR3 has 17 amino acids. CDR3 DNA sequence: TGTGCCAGCAGTTTATCCCCCGGTGGCGACAGGCAGTACGAGCAGTACTTC. It codes for CASSLSPGGDRQYEQYF.

V is TRBV18 and J is TRBJ1-1; D gene ambiguous. The CDR3 contains 13 residues. Germline CDR1 reads KGHSH; CDR2 reads LQKENI. The germline V and J ends were trimmed by 2 bases and 7 bases, with 11 bases remaining between them. The CDR3 sequence: CASSPGRSGEAFF. The DNA for the CDR3 is TGTGCCAGCTCACCAGGCAGGAGTGGTGAAGCTTTCTTT.

This clonotype was seen just once. This chain uses TRBV19 with TRBJ1-5; weak D call: TRBD1 (5 bases). The germline CDR1 and CDR2 sequences are LNHDA and SQIVND (reference sequence). V lost 7 bases, J lost 7 bases, and 11 bases lay in between. The CDR3 covers 12 residues. The CDR3 spells CASNGAGQPQHF. Here the CDR3 DNA reads TGTGCCAGTAACGGGGCCGGGCAGCCCCAGCATTTT.

Of note for this clonotype: A much larger clone differs by one base, so this may be a read error. V gene TRBV29-1 combines with J gene TRBJ1-2; 8 bases are a match to TRBD1. V gave up 6 bases and J gave up 10 bases; unmatched junction bases: 22. Germline values: CDR1 SQVTM, CDR2 ANQGSEA. The CDR3 has 16 residues. CDR3 residues: CSVENRDRQLKDDYTF. CDR3 DNA sequence: TGCAGCGTGGAAAACCGGGACAGGCAACTAAAGGATGACTACACCTTC.